Presented here are 9 T cell receptor beta chains from one specimen sequenced in a study of immune evolution from preneoplasia to lung adenocarcinoma. Profiled with immunoSEQ multiplex PCR; TCRdb holds only in-frame clones, not every one. In the table there are thousands of clones, roughly 74% of which are singletons. The sequencing sample was made of FFPE atypical adenomatous hyperplasia tissue from the lung. Documented subset: atypical adenomatous hyperplasia (AAH), lung preneoplasia. The source is a donor older than 65 with lung adenocarcinoma. Some clones in this sample may be carry-over from other donors' samples.

The V call is TRBV7-8, the J call TRBJ2-2; TRBD2 might be the D (6 bases). Trimming took off 5 bases at V and 4 bases at J, with 23 bases between the two ends. Germline-derived CDR1 and CDR2 are SGHVS and FQNEAQ. CDR3 length: 18 amino acids. The CDR3 bases are TGTGCCAGCAGCCCGCGTCCGACCCGGGGGACCATCACCGGGGAGCTGTTTTTT. Translation gives CASSPRPTRGTITGELFF. The full variable domain, with the rest looked up from reference TRBV7-8 and TRBJ2-2, is GAGVSQSPRYKVAKRGQDVALRCDPISGHVSLFWYQQALGQGPEFLTYFQNEAQLDKSGLPSDRFFAERPEGSVSTLKIQRTQQEDSAVYLCASSPRPTRGTITGELFFGEGSRLTVL.

This clone was observed a single time. The chain has TRBV29-1 and TRBJ1-3; possibly TRBD1 for D (6 bases). The CDR3 runs to 11 residues. V lost 7 bases, J lost 7 bases, and 11 bases lay in between. Germline CDR1 SQVTM, CDR2 ANQGSEA. The CDR3 loop is CSGRGSNTIYF. The CDR3 DNA sequence: TGCAGCGGCAGGGGTAGCAACACCATATATTTT.

This rearrangement joins TRBV20-1 to TRBJ2-3; D ambiguous. The CDR3 totals 10 residues. In germline, CDR1 is DFQATT, CDR2 SNEGSKA (reference sequence). V was clipped by 3 bases and J by 9 bases, with 7 bases between them. The CDR3 bases are TGCAGTGCTAGTGATGAGACGCAGTATTTT. It encodes CSASDETQYF.

The chain is built from TRBV18 and TRBJ1-5; the D is unclear. V gave up 8 bases and J gave up 4 bases, with 12 bases separating them. CDR1 and CDR2 (germline): KGHSH, LQKENI. The CDR3 contains 13 residues. The CDR3 sequence is CASRKDQNQPQHF. The CDR3 coding sequence is TGTGCCAGCCGGAAGGACCAGAATCAGCCCCAGCATTTT.

This clone was seen just once. The chain uses TRBV5-1 and TRBJ2-7, with D perhaps TRBD1 (6 bases). Germline V CDR1 and CDR2: SGHRS, YFSETQ. The CDR3 is 15 residues long. Trimming removed 4 bases from V and 3 bases from J, with 17 bases in between. The CDR3 reads CASSNGQRNFYEQYF. The CDR3 nucleotides are TGCGCCAGCAGCAACGGACAGCGGAATTTCTACGAGCAGTACTTC.

The CDR3 region has the DNA TGCGCCAGCAGCCAAGACAGCTCAACCACCCAGACGCAGTATTTT. Amino acid sequence: CASSQDSSTTQTQYF. This chain links TRBV4-1 with TRBJ2-3; D is unclear. The CDR3 is 15 amino acids. V was clipped by 0 bases and J by 9 bases, with 16 bases between them. Germline CDR1 MGHRA, CDR2 YSYEKL.

This chain joins TRBV14 and TRBJ2-5, with 9 bases lining up with TRBD2. V shed 2 bases, J shed 5 bases, and the junction held 3 bases outside the gene matches. The CDR3 is 14 residues long. Germline V gene lookup returns CDR1 SGHDN and CDR2 FVKESK. DNA for the CDR3: TGTGCCAGCAGCCAACTAGCGGGGCAGGAGACCCAGTACTTC. Its translation: CASSQLAGQETQYF.

V and J are TRBV6-5 and TRBJ1-5; 9 bases are a match to TRBD1. V trimming: 5 bases; J trimming: 1 base; junction bases outside the gene matches: 3. CDR1 and CDR2 from the germline V gene are MNHEY and SVGAGI. This CDR3 comprises 15 residues. The CDR3 bases are TGTGCCAGCAGTCGGACAGGGGAGAGCAATCAGCCCCAGCATTTT. This encodes CASSRTGESNQPQHF.

A remark on this clone: The germline gene is not matched at one end of the junction; a read error may be the cause. The chain has TRBV30 and TRBJ2-5; maybe TRBD1 (6 bases). The CDR3 is 13 amino acids. The germline gives CDR1 GTSNPN, CDR2 SVGIG (reference sequence). The CDR3 nucleotides are TGTGCCCGGAGTCAGACAGGCGGAGAGACCCAGTACTTC. This encodes CARSQTGGETQYF.